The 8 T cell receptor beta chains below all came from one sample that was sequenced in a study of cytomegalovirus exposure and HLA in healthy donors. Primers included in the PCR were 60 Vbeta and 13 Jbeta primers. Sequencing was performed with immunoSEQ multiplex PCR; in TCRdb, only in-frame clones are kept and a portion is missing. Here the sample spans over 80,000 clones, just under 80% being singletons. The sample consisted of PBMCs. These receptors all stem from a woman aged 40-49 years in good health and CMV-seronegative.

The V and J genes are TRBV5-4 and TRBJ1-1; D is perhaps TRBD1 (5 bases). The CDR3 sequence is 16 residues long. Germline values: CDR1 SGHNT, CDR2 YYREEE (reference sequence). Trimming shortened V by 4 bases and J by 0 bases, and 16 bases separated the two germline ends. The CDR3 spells CASSPRGDPLNTEAFF. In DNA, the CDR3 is TGTGCCAGCAGCCCTCGGGGGGATCCGCTGAACACTGAAGCTTTCTTT. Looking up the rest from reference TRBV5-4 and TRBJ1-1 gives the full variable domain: ETGVTQSPTHLIKTRGQQVTLRCSSQSGHNTVSWYQQALGQGPQFIFQYYREEENGRGNFPPRFSGLQFPNYSSELNVNALELDDSALYLCASSPRGDPLNTEAFFGQGTRLTVV.

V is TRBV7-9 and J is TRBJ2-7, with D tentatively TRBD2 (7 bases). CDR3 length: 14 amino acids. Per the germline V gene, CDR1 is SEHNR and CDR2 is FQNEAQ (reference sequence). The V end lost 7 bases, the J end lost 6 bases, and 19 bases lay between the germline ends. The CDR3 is CASTSLGGHIEQYF. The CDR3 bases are TGTGCCAGCACCTCCTTGGGGGGGCACATCGAGCAGTACTTC.

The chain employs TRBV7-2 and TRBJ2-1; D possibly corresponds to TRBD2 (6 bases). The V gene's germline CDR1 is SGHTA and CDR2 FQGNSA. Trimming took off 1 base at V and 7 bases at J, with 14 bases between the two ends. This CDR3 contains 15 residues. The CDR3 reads CASSLEYGSGNEQFF. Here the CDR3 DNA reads TGTGCCAGCAGCTTAGAGTACGGGAGTGGGAATGAGCAGTTCTTC.

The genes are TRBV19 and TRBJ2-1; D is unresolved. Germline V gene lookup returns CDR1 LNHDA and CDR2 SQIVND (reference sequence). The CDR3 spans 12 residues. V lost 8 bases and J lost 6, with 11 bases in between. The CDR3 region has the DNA TGTGCCAGTTCTTCACAGATCAATGAGCAGTTCTTC. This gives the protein CASSSQINEQFF.

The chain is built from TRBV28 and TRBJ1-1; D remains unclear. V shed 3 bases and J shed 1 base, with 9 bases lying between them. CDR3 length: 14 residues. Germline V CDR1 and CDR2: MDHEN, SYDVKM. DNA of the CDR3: TGTGCCAGCAGTTTCCCCCCCAGGAACACTGAAGCTTTCTTT. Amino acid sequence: CASSFPPRNTEAFF.

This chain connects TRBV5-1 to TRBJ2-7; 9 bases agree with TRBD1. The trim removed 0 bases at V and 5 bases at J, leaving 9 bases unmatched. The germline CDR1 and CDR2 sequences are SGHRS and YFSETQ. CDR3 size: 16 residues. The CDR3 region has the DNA TGCGCCAGCAGCTTGGTCCGGGGGACAGGGTTCGACGAGCAGTACTTC. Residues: CASSLVRGTGFDEQYF.

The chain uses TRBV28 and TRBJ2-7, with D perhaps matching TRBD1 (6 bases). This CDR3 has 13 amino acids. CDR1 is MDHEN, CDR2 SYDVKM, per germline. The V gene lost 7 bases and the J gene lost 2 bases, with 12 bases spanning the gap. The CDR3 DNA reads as TGTGCCAGCAAGTGGGACACCGCCTACGAGCAGTACTTC. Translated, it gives CASKWDTAYEQYF. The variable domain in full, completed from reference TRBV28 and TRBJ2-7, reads DVKVTQSSRYLVKRTGEKVFLECVQDMDHENMFWYRQDPGLGLRLIYFSYDVKMKEKGDIPEGYSVSREKKERFSLILESASTNQTSMYLCASKWDTAYEQYFGPGTRLTVT.

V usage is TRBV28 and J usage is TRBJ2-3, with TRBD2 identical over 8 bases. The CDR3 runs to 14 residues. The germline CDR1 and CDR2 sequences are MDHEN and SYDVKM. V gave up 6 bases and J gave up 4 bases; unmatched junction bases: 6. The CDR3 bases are TGTGCCAGCAGGGAAGCGGGAGCTGCAGATACGCAGTATTTT. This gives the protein CASREAGAADTQYF. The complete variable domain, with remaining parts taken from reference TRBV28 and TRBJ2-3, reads DVKVTQSSRYLVKRTGEKVFLECVQDMDHENMFWYRQDPGLGLRLIYFSYDVKMKEKGDIPEGYSVSREKKERFSLILESASTNQTSMYLCASREAGAADTQYFGPGTRLTVL.